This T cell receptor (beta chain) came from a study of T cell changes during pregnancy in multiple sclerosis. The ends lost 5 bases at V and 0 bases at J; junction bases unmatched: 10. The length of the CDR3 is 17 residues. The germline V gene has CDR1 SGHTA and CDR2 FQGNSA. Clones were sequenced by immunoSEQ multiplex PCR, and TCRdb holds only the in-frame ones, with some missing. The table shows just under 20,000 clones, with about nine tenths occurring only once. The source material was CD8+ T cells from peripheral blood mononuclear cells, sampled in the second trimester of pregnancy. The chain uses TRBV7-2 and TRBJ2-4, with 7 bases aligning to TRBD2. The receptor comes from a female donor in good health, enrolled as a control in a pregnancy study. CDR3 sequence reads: CASSPGAGRGAKNIQYF. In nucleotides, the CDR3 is TGTGCCAGCAGCCCGGGAGCGGGACGGGGAGCCAAAAACATTCAGTACTTC.